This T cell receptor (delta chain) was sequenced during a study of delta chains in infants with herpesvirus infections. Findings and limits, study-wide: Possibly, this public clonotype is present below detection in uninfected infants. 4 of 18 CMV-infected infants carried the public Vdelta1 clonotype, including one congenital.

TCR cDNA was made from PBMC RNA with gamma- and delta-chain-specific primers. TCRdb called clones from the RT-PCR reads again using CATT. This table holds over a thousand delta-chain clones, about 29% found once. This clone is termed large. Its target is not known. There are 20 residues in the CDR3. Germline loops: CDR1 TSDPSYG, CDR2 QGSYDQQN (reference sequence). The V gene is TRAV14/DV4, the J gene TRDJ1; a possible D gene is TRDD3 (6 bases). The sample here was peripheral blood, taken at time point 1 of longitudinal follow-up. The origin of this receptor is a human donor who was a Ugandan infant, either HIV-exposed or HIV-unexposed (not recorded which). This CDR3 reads CALSAKGPVGVRVYTDKLIF. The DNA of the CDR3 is TGTGCTCTGAGCGCCAAAGGTCCCGTGGGGGTCCGCGTGTACACCGATAAACTCATCTTT.